This T cell receptor (beta chain) came from a study of a mutant IDH1 vaccine in newly diagnosed glioma. Study-wide context: The initiation of vaccination occurred 4-6 weeks after radiotherapy alone, or with temozolomide cycles.

Time point in this sample: week 35, safety follow-up. Every vaccine dose comprised 300 ug of mutant IDH1 20-mer peptide plus topical imiquimod. Comments on this clone: Its target is unknown.

The CDR3 contains 13 residues. Germline V lookup: CDR1 SGHNT, CDR2 YENEEA. V was trimmed by 3 bases and J by 3 bases, leaving 8 bases between them. TCRdb keeps only in-frame clones here, not all; method: immunoSEQ multiplex PCR. The sample has roughly 40,000 clones, about 80% seen once; the top ten hold 4% to 5.5%. Sequenced here: PBMCs, sampled from a glioma patient whose treatment included an IDH1 peptide vaccine. The sequence was obtained from a woman between 50 and 59 years old with glioma. The gene calls are TRBV11-3 and TRBJ1-1; D is uncertain. CDR3 DNA: TGTGCCAGCAGCTTCGACCGGTACACTGAAGCTTTCTTT. It encodes CASSFDRYTEAFF.